Below are 13 T cell receptor beta chains sequenced from a single sample in a study of beta chain features in type 1 diabetes. Since all of the isolated RNA was reverse transcribed, expressed TCRB transcripts were what got sequenced. Clones were sequenced by immunoSEQ multiplex PCR, and TCRdb holds only the in-frame ones, with some missing. The table lists about 240,000 clones, 25% to 35% of them singletons, with under 4.5% in the top ten. Sequenced input: central memory CD4+ T cells from blood. The receptors stem from a man aged 30-40 years in good health.

The chain combines TRBV2 with TRBJ1-1; no reliable D call. The CDR3 spans 12 residues. The V end lost 6 bases, the J end lost 1 base, and 6 bases lay between the germline ends. Looked up from germline, CDR1 is SNHLY and CDR2 is FYNNEI. The CDR3 region has the DNA TGTGCCAGCAGGCCAGGGAACACTGAAGCTTTCTTT. As protein: CASRPGNTEAFF.

The chain joins TRBV7-2 to TRBJ2-2; D unclear. This CDR3 is built from 13 residues. V lost 5 bases and J lost 9, with 13 bases in between. CDR1 is SGHTA, CDR2 FQGNSA, per germline. CDR3 nucleotides: TGTGCCAGCAGCGGACGTATGGGGAGGGAGCTGTTTTTT. It encodes CASSGRMGRELFF.

The chain employs TRBV2 and TRBJ1-2; a weak D match, TRBD1 (6 bases). The germline gives CDR1 SNHLY, CDR2 FYNNEI. Trimming removed 4 bases from V and 8 bases from J, with 14 bases in between. The CDR3 is made up of 13 amino acids. DNA for the CDR3: TGTGCCAGCAGTGGGACAGCCCTAAGGGGCTACACCTTC. Translated, it gives CASSGTALRGYTF.

This clone was observed a single time. This chain links TRBV2 with TRBJ1-4; tentative D call: TRBD1 (6 bases). Germline V gene lookup returns CDR1 SNHLY and CDR2 FYNNEI. Trimming removed 4 bases from V and 1 base from J, with 10 bases in between. The length of the CDR3 is 15 residues. CDR3 bases: TGTGCCAGCAGTGCTCAGGGACAAACTAATGAAAAACTGTTTTTT. It translates to CASSAQGQTNEKLFF. Looking up the rest from reference TRBV2 and TRBJ1-4 gives the full variable domain: EPEVTQTPSHQVTQMGQEVILRCVPISNHLYFYWYRQILGQKVEFLVSFYNNEISEKSEIFDDQFSVERPDGSNFTLKIRSTKLEDSAMYFCASSAQGQTNEKLFFGSGTQLSVL.

This chain connects TRBV6-5 to TRBJ2-2; the D is unclear. In germline, CDR1 is MNHEY, CDR2 SVGAGI. There are 14 residues in the CDR3. V lost 0 bases, J lost 6 bases, and 8 bases lay in between. DNA for the CDR3: TGTGCCAGCAGTTACTCGAAGGTGTCCGGGGAGCTGTTTTTT. Its translation: CASSYSKVSGELFF.

The V gene is TRBV29-1, the J gene TRBJ1-2; D unclear. Deletions cut 6 bases from V and 0 bases from J, with 11 bases between. The CDR3 loop spans 13 amino acids. Germline-derived CDR1 and CDR2 are SQVTM and ANQGSEA. The CDR3 sequence: CSVMADTNYGYTF. In DNA form, the CDR3 reads TGCAGCGTGATGGCTGACACTAACTATGGCTACACCTTC.

This clone has more than one count but fewer than ten. This chain connects TRBV2 to TRBJ1-1; D not certain. In germline, CDR1 is SNHLY, CDR2 FYNNEI. The CDR3 is made up of 13 amino acids. The V and J ends lost 7 bases and 1 base respectively, with 10 bases between them. The CDR3 region is CASNLGANTEAFF. CDR3 DNA: TGTGCCAGCAACCTAGGTGCGAACACTGAAGCTTTCTTT. Complete variable domain (other parts from reference TRBV2 and TRBJ1-1): EPEVTQTPSHQVTQMGQEVILRCVPISNHLYFYWYRQILGQKVEFLVSFYNNEISEKSEIFDDQFSVERPDGSNFTLKIRSTKLEDSAMYFCASNLGANTEAFFGQGTRLTVV.

The rearrangement joins TRBV5-1 to TRBJ1-4, with D perhaps TRBD1 (6 bases). Trimming cost V 2 bases and J 5 bases, with 10 bases left between them. There are 14 residues in the CDR3. Germline V lookup: CDR1 SGHRS, CDR2 YFSETQ. The CDR3 is CASSLQGLNEKLFF. CDR3 nucleotides: TGCGCCAGCAGCTTACAGGGCCTCAATGAAAAACTGTTTTTT. The whole variable domain, remainder taken from reference TRBV5-1 and TRBJ1-4, is KAGVTQTPRYLIKTRGQQVTLSCSPISGHRSVSWYQQTPGQGLQFLFEYFSETQRNKGNFPGRFSGRQFSNSRSEMNVSTLELGDSALYLCASSLQGLNEKLFFGSGTQLSVL.

This clone was recorded a few times. The V and J genes are TRBV6-6 and TRBJ2-7; D remains ambiguous. The CDR3 has 11 residues. CDR1 and CDR2 from the germline V gene are MNHNY and SVGAGI (reference sequence). V lost 8 bases to trimming and J lost 7 bases, with 12 bases between them. DNA for the CDR3: TGTGCCAGCGGCCCTACTGAAGAGCAGTACTTC. This translates into CASGPTEEQYF.

About this clone itself: The identical CDR3 is also encoded by other nucleotide sequences in the sample. The chain has TRBV30 and TRBJ1-5; 8 nucleotides agree with TRBD1. The J segment lost 6 bases and the V segment lost 5 bases, leaving 6 bases of the junction unmatched. This CDR3 has 13 amino acids. Per germline, CDR1 GTSNPN and CDR2 SVGIG (reference sequence). This CDR3 is CAWDSQGGQPQHF. The CDR3 DNA follows: TGTGCCTGGGATTCACAGGGGGGTCAGCCCCAGCATTTT.

The chain has TRBV30 and TRBJ2-1, with a weak D call TRBD1 (7 bases). This CDR3 region has 13 residues. Germline-derived CDR1 and CDR2 are GTSNPN and SVGIG (reference sequence). V dropped 7 bases and J dropped 1 base, with 11 bases sitting between them. CDR3 nucleotides: TGTGCCTTACAGGGGAGGTCCTACAATGAGCAGTTCTTC. It yields the protein CALQGRSYNEQFF.

Only a few counts were recorded for this clone. The rearrangement joins TRBV14 to TRBJ2-5, with D uncertain. Trimming pared 0 bases from V and 0 bases from J, leaving 11 bases between. Germline assignment: CDR1 SGHDN and CDR2 FVKESK. This CDR3 region has 16 residues. The CDR3 spells CASSQDGSSYQETQYF. DNA for the CDR3: TGTGCCAGCAGCCAAGATGGTTCCAGCTACCAAGAGACCCAGTACTTC.

In this sample, this clone turned up a few times. The chain employs TRBV2 and TRBJ1-1, with D maybe TRBD1 (6 bases). The CDR3 has 16 amino acids. Germline lookup yields CDR1 SNHLY and CDR2 FYNNEI. V was clipped by 5 bases and J by 5 bases, with 21 bases between them. The DNA for the CDR3 is TGTGCCAGCAGTCCTTTCCCCGGTGGAGGGGGGACTGAAGCTTTCTTT. Its protein is CASSPFPGGGGTEAFF.